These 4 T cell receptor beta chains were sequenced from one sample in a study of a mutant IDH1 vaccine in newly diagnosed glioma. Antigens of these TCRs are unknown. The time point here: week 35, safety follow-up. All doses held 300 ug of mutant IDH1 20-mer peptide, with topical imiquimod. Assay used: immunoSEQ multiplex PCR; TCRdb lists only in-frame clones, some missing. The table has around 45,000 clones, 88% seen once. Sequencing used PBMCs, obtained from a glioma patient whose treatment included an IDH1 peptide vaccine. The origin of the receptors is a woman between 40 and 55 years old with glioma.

CDR3 sequence: CASSSTSYTEAFF. The CDR3 region has the DNA TGTGCCAGCAGCTCGACAAGCTACACTGAAGCTTTCTTT. This sequence joins TRBV7-9 and TRBJ1-1; D gene unclear. This CDR3 spans 13 amino acids. With 4 bases removed from V and 3 bases from J, the gap between germline ends came to 9 bases. CDR1 SEHNR and CDR2 FQNEAQ come from the germline V gene (reference sequence).

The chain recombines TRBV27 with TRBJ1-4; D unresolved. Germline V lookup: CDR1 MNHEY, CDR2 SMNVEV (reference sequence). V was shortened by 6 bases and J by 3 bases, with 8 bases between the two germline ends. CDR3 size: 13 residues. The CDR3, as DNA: TGTGCCAGCAGACTAGGACCTAATGAAAAACTGTTTTTT. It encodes CASRLGPNEKLFF.

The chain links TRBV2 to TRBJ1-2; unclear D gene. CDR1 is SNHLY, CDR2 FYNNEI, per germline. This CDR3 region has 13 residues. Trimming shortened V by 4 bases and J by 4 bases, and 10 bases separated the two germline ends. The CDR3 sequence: CASSGPSGYGYTF. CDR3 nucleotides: TGTGCCAGCAGTGGCCCGTCAGGCTATGGCTACACCTTC.

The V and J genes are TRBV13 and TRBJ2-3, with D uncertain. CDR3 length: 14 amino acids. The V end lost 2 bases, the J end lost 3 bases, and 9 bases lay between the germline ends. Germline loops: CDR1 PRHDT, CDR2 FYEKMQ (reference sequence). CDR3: CASSLRVTTDTQYF. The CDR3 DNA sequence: TGTGCCAGCAGCTTAAGGGTGACGACAGATACGCAGTATTTT.